This entry concerns a single T cell receptor (beta chain). What it binds is not known. The sample comes from a study of monozygotic twins with inflammatory bowel disease. General study results and limits: Distinction of different T cell subtypes was not possible. Patient-to-patient differences in immunosuppressive treatment may have added variability to the repertoires.

The CDR3 has 16 amino acids. Germline CDR1 reads LGHNT; CDR2 reads FRNRAP. Template-switch reactions added UMIs with a 6-nucleotide sample barcode. With the 5' RACE reads reprocessed, TCRdb shows one record per CDR3 protein and no DNA. The repertoire table contains roughly 160,000 distinct CDR3 sequences. Sequences were obtained from blood. The sequence came from a human donor with ulcerative colitis or Crohn's disease, or a healthy co-twin of an affected twin (not recorded which). This chain links TRBV12-5 with TRBJ2-2; the D call of TRBD2 rests on TCRdb alone, since no DNA is present to check it. The CDR3 protein is CASGLGTSGRTGELFF.